Included here is one T cell receptor beta chain sequence, with context. What it binds is not known. This specimen comes from a study of OX40 agonist ivuxolimab in advanced cancers. Study details: Each dose-escalation patient presented with hepatocellular carcinoma, melanoma, renal cell or head and neck cancer. General study findings and limits: Among the nonresponders, some also had low normalized T-cell clonal expansion.

Germline CDR1 and CDR2: SGHVS and FNYEAQ. Trimming took 4 bases from V and 3 from J, leaving 6 bases between them. The CDR3 length is 12 residues. Assay used: immunoSEQ multiplex PCR; TCRdb lists only in-frame clones, some missing. Of approximately 22,000 clones in the sample, over 75% were seen once. With autoimmune disease history or systemic immunosuppression, patients were excluded. The chain combines TRBV7-6 with TRBJ1-1; D not certain. The receptor was derived from an adult with an advanced solid tumor such as melanoma, head and neck, liver or kidney cancer. The sequences come from CD4+ or CD8+ T cells sorted from blood, collected in a trial of the OX40 agonist ivuxolimab. The CDR3 DNA follows: TGTGCCAGCAGCTCAGGTCACACTGAAGCTTTCTTT. This codes for CASSSGHTEAFF.